These 9 T cell receptor beta chains were all obtained from the same sample, sequenced in a study of human T cells and chemical hapten exposure (dated by TCRdb to about 2021). The time point label of this sample denotes: pre-sensitization, week 0. The intended sense of this specimen's treatment or condition label: therapeutic diphenylcyclopropenone sensitization with weekly scalp DPC. Library prep was done by RACE. Sequencing relied on a NextSeq 500. The public reads were run again by TCRdb, first through fastp at Q25 and then through MiXCR, and only productive beta chains were kept. Merged by CDR3 protein, the rows form single entries marked with the most common genes and DNA. This sample comprises 80,000 to 100,000 distinct CDR3 sequences, 8% to 10% of them detected only once. Roughly 3.5% of the sample goes to the ten largest clones. The sequences come from whole blood, collected in connection with sensitization to the hapten diphenylcyclopropenone (DPC). The receptors here all came from a woman aged 40-49 years with alopecia areata. Some clones in this sample may be carry-over from other donors' samples.

This clonotype was observed once. The chain joins TRBV5-6 to TRBJ2-3; D is possibly TRBD2 (6 bases). The CDR3 is made up of 14 amino acids. Trimming stripped 0 bases from V and 9 bases from J, with 14 bases between. CDR1 is SGHDT, CDR2 YYEEEE, per germline. The CDR3 DNA sequence: TGTGCCAGCAGCTTGGGCATAGGCGGGGACACGCAGTATTTT. Its translation is CASSLGIGGDTQYF.

This clonotype appeared many times. V is TRBV19 and J is TRBJ1-5; 7 bases agree with TRBD1. The CDR3 covers 18 residues. Unmatched junction bases numbered 13, after V lost 5 bases and J lost 0 bases. Germline CDR1 reads LNHDA; CDR2 reads SQIVND (reference sequence). CDR3 sequence: CASSFGQELSYSNQPQHF. In DNA form, the CDR3 reads TGTGCCAGTAGTTTTGGACAGGAGTTATCTTATAGCAATCAGCCCCAGCATTTT.

This clonotype was seen more than once but under ten times. V gene TRBV2 combines with J gene TRBJ1-5; D ambiguous. V shed 1 base and J shed 5 bases, with 12 bases lying between them. Germline lookup yields CDR1 SNHLY and CDR2 FYNNEI. This CDR3 is built from 15 residues. The CDR3 sequence: CASSEGQIGYQPQHF. Written as DNA, the CDR3 is TGTGCCAGCAGTGAAGGGCAGATCGGCTATCAGCCCCAGCATTTT.

This clonotype was seen ten or more times. This rearrangement joins TRBV28 to TRBJ2-3; unclear D gene. V was cut by 3 bases and J by 1 base, with 8 bases left in between. Germline V gene data show CDR1 as MDHEN and CDR2 as SYDVKM. The CDR3 spans 14 residues. The CDR3 loop reads CASSFVAGTDTQYF. Here the CDR3 DNA reads TGTGCCAGCAGTTTCGTGGCGGGCACAGATACGCAGTATTTT.

The CDR3 DNA follows: TGTGCCAGCAGTGACGGCGGGGGGGAAGTACAGGAGCAGTTCTTC. This translates into CASSDGGGEVQEQFF. This chain connects TRBV6-4 to TRBJ2-1; 9 positions agree with TRBD2. V lost 2 bases, J lost 10 bases, and 9 bases stayed unmatched. This CDR3 contains 15 residues. The germline V gene has CDR1 MRHNA and CDR2 SNTAGT.

This clonotype has more than one count but fewer than ten. The chain combines TRBV11-2 with TRBJ2-7, with 12 bases identical to TRBD2. Germline V lookup: CDR1 SGHAT, CDR2 FQNNGV. V lost 4 bases and J lost 2; bases outside the gene matches: 3. CDR3 length equals 15 residues. The CDR3, as DNA: TGTGCCAGCAGCTCCGGACTAGCGGGGCCCTACGAGCAGTACTTC. Residues: CASSSGLAGPYEQYF.

The chain combines TRBV19 with TRBJ2-1; 9 nucleotides agree with TRBD1. The CDR3 has 12 residues. V gave up 4 bases and J gave up 12 bases; unmatched junction bases: 4. The germline V gene encodes CDR1 LNHDA and CDR2 SQIVND (reference sequence). In DNA form, the CDR3 reads TGTGCCAGTAGTAGCGACAGGGGGTGGCAGTTCTTC. Its translation is CASSSDRGWQFF. The whole variable domain, remainder taken from reference TRBV19 and TRBJ2-1, is DGGITQSPKYLFRKEGQNVTLSCEQNLNHDAMYWYRQDPGQGLRLIYYSQIVNDFQKGDIAEGYSVSREKKESFPLTVTSAQKNPTAFYLCASSSDRGWQFFGPGTRLTVL.

This clonotype has only a few counts. The chain carries TRBV18 and TRBJ1-1; D call uncertain. This CDR3 region has 12 residues. V lost 2 bases, J lost 4 bases, and 5 bases lay in between. Germline-derived CDR1 and CDR2 are KGHSH and LQKENI. CDR3 nucleotide sequence: TGTGCCAGCTCACCAATGGTCACTGAAGCTTTCTTT. Translating gives CASSPMVTEAFF.

This clonotype showed up just a few times. This sequence joins TRBV20-1 and TRBJ2-1; 10 nucleotides align to TRBD2. From germline, CDR1 is DFQATT and CDR2 SNEGSKA (reference sequence). The CDR3 runs 15 residues. Losses at the gene ends were 2 bases for V and 5 bases for J; bases not matched to a gene: 6. CDR3 in DNA: TGCAGTGCTAGAAGCCGGACTAGCGGCAACAATGAGCAGTTCTTC. Translating gives CSARSRTSGNNEQFF.